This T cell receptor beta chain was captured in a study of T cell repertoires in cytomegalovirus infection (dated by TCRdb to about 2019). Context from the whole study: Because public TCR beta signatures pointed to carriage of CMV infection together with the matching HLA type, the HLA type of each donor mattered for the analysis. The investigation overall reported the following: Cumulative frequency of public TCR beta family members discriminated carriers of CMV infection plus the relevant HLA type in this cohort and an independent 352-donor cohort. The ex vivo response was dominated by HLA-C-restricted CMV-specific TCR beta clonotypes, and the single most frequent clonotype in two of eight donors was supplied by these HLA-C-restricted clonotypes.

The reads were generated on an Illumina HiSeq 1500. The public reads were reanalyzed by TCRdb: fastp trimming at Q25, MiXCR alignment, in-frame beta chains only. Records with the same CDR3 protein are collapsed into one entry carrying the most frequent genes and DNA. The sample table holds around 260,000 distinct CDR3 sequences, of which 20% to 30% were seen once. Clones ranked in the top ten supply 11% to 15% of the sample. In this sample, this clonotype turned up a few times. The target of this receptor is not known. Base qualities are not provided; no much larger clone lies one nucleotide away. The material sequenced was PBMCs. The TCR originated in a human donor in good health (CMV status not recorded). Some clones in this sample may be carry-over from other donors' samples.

CDR3 reads: CSVEDRLAGVNEQFF. The DNA sequence is as follows: TGCAGCGTTGAAGATAGACTAGCGGGAGTCAATGAGCAGTTCTTC. The rearranged chain carries TRBV29-1 and TRBJ2-1, and 12 junction bases match TRBD2. The CDR3 covers 15 residues, taking in both the cysteine and the phenylalanine. Left in the record is the CDR3 DNA by itself, 45 bases read in frame from the first base. The germline V gene yields SQVTM for CDR1 and ANQGSEA for CDR2. V trim: 0 bases; J trim: 6 bases; unmatched bases: 3.